These 31 T cell receptor beta chains originate from one sample sequenced in a study of blood T cells in healthy people across ages. A sample-barcoded 5' primer and a J-beta primer mix were used in a second PCR of roughly 6 to 11 cycles. TCRdb recomputed calls from the 5' RACE reads with MiXCR, one row per CDR3 protein. Of over 1.5 million distinct CDR3 sequences in the sample, about 50% were seen once. Sequenced input: blood. The source of these receptors is a middle-aged woman in good health.

The V and J genes are TRBV27 and TRBJ1-2; maybe TRBD1 (5 bases). Trimming shortened V by 9 bases and J by 5 bases, and 22 bases separated the two germline ends. The CDR3 has 15 residues. Per germline, CDR1 MNHEY and CDR2 SMNVEV (reference sequence). The CDR3 DNA sequence: TGTGCCAGTACACAAGGAGGGACCTTTCAATATGGCTACACCTTC. It yields the protein CASTQGGTFQYGYTF.

The V call is TRBV6-1, the J call TRBJ2-5, with D perhaps TRBD1 (5 bases). Trimming cost V 2 bases and J 2 bases, with 18 bases left between them. The CDR3 is 17 residues long. Germline CDR1 reads MNHNS; CDR2 reads SASEGT. CDR3: CASSELGPNLLQETQYF. The CDR3 DNA reads TGTGCCAGCAGTGAATTGGGGCCAAACCTATTGCAAGAGACCCAGTACTTC.

This clonotype was picked up a small number of times. The chain joins TRBV20-1 to TRBJ2-4, with 10 bases identical to TRBD1. The last part of the DNA fits TRBJ2-7 better; the J call may be wrong. CDR3 length equals 14 residues. Germline V lookup: CDR1 DFQATT, CDR2 SNEGSKA (reference sequence). The CDR3: CSARPTRDRGEQYF. The CDR3 DNA reads as TGCAGTGCTAGACCAACAAGGGACAGGGGCGAGCAGTACTTC.

This sequence joins TRBV20-1 and TRBJ1-4; no clear D gene. CDR3 length equals 16 residues. Germline CDR1 is DFQATT and CDR2 is SNEGSKA (reference sequence). The ends were cut back, 1 base at V and 3 bases at J, with 15 bases in the middle. The CDR3 loop is CSARGVEPISNEKLFF. Written as DNA, the CDR3 is TGCAGTGCTAGAGGGGTCGAGCCGATTTCTAATGAAAAACTGTTTTTT.

The rearrangement uses TRBV7-2 and TRBJ1-1; D gene unclear. The CDR3 sequence is 15 residues long. V gave up 3 bases and J gave up 0 bases, with 11 bases separating them. Germline V gives CDR1 SGHTA, CDR2 FQGNSA. The chain's CDR3 is CASSFFHGMNTEAFF. For the CDR3, the DNA is TGTGCCAGCAGCTTTTTTCACGGAATGAACACTGAAGCTTTCTTT.

This clonotype occurred many times. The chain uses TRBV29-1 and TRBJ1-1, with D hard to call. V shed 5 bases and J shed 4 bases, with 5 bases lying between them. Germline CDR1 is SQVTM and CDR2 is ANQGSEA. The CDR3 runs 10 residues. This CDR3 is CSVLSTEAFF. DNA of the CDR3: TGCAGCGTTCTCTCCACTGAAGCTTTCTTT.

This clonotype was seen only a few times. The chain recombines TRBV6-5 with TRBJ1-1, with D unclear. The CDR3 contains 14 residues. From germline, CDR1 is MNHEY and CDR2 SVGAGI. Trimming removed 6 bases at V and 1 base at J, with 12 bases between. The CDR3 is CASRTGFANTEAFF. The CDR3, as DNA: TGTGCCAGCAGGACCGGATTCGCGAACACTGAAGCTTTCTTT.

This clonotype came up a few times. J is TRBJ2-3 and V is TRBV9, with a weak D call TRBD2 (6 bases). There are 14 residues in the CDR3. V lost 3 bases and J lost 2, with 10 bases in between. Germline V gives CDR1 SGDLS, CDR2 YYNGEE. This chain's CDR3 is CASSAGDSTDTQYF. The CDR3 DNA is TGTGCCAGCAGCGCCGGGGACTCCACAGATACGCAGTATTTT.

The rearrangement links TRBV4-1 to TRBJ1-4, with TRBD1 matching 9 bases. In germline, CDR1 is MGHRA, CDR2 YSYEKL. The CDR3 is 15 residues long. The junction had 6 bases not matched to a gene; V was cut back by 2 bases and J by 8 bases. The CDR3 nucleotides read TGCGCCAGCAGCCAATATGACAGGGGGGAGGAAAAACTGTTTTTT. Translating it yields CASSQYDRGEEKLFF.

There are a few counts of this clonotype. This chain links TRBV6-6 with TRBJ1-2; a possible D gene is TRBD1 (5 bases). V lost 4 bases, J lost 6 bases, and 18 bases lay in between. The CDR3 totals 15 residues. Germline V gene sequence: CDR1 MNHNY, CDR2 SVGAGI (reference sequence). The DNA for the CDR3 is TGTGCCAGCAGTTCCGGGGACTATTTAAAGGATGGCTACACCTTC. Protein product: CASSSGDYLKDGYTF.

The chain couples TRBV5-5 to TRBJ2-3, with 16 bases fitting TRBD2. Per germline, CDR1 SGHKS and CDR2 YYEKEE (reference sequence). There are 19 residues in the CDR3. The V gene end was trimmed by 2 bases and the J gene end by 7 bases; junction bases not matched to a gene: 13. CDR3 loop: CASSLGHGTSGGAMNTQYF. The CDR3 DNA reads as TGTGCCAGCAGCTTAGGTCATGGGACTAGCGGGGGGGCCATGAATACGCAGTATTTT.

The CDR3 spells CASSLAGGRQARYGYTF. The CDR3, as DNA: TGTGCCAGCAGTTTAGCGGGGGGGAGACAGGCCCGTTATGGCTACACCTTC. The rearrangement links TRBV27 to TRBJ1-2; D is possibly TRBD1 (6 bases). With 2 bases removed from V and 5 bases from J, the gap between germline ends came to 21 bases. Per the germline V gene, CDR1 is MNHEY and CDR2 is SMNVEV (reference sequence). The CDR3 sequence is 17 residues long.

This clonotype was observed a handful of times. This chain joins TRBV4-2 and TRBJ2-5; D ambiguous. Trimming took 0 bases from V and 4 from J, leaving 12 bases between them. The CDR3 covers 15 residues. Germline V CDR1 and CDR2: LGHNA, YNFKEQ. CDR3 protein: CASSQDTASGETQYF. CDR3 DNA sequence: TGTGCCAGCAGCCAAGATACGGCATCGGGAGAGACCCAGTACTTC.

The gene calls are TRBV7-8 and TRBJ1-5, with 7 bases lining up with TRBD1. Germline CDR1 is SGHVS and CDR2 is FQNEAQ. V dropped 5 bases and J dropped 4; count of bases not matched to a gene: 2. This CDR3 comprises 13 residues. The CDR3 DNA reads as TGTGCCAGCAGCCAGACAGGGAATCAGCCCCAGCATTTT. This sequence encodes CASSQTGNQPQHF.

This clonotype was found a few times. V and J are TRBV20-1 and TRBJ2-7, with D possibly being TRBD1 (6 bases). Germline loops: CDR1 DFQATT, CDR2 SNEGSKA (reference sequence). V lost 8 bases to trimming and J lost 3 bases, with 14 bases between them. The CDR3 spans 12 residues. This CDR3 is CSLRTEGYEQYF. As DNA, the CDR3 is TGCAGTCTAAGGACAGAAGGCTACGAGCAGTACTTC.

The rearrangement joins TRBV20-1 to TRBJ2-3; possibly TRBD2 for D (7 bases). Germline V gene sequence: CDR1 DFQATT, CDR2 SNEGSKA (reference sequence). The V end lost 0 bases, the J end lost 0 bases, and 10 bases lay between the germline ends. CDR3 length: 15 amino acids. CDR3 nucleotides: TGCAGTGCTAGAGAGTCGGGGGGCAGCACAGATACGCAGTATTTT. This sequence encodes CSARESGGSTDTQYF.

The chain couples TRBV7-9 to TRBJ2-5; 11 bases line up with TRBD1. Germline-derived CDR1 and CDR2 are SEHNR and FQNEAQ (reference sequence). The CDR3 consists of 17 residues. Losses at the gene ends were 3 bases for V and 2 bases for J; bases not matched to a gene: 8. DNA for the CDR3: TGTGCCAGCAGCTTTCTGGGACAGGGGGAAGAACAAGAGACCCAGTACTTC. Encoded protein: CASSFLGQGEEQETQYF.

The rearrangement links TRBV20-1 to TRBJ1-2; D remains ambiguous. The ends were cut back, 2 bases at V and 5 bases at J, with 15 bases in the middle. In germline, CDR1 is DFQATT, CDR2 SNEGSKA (reference sequence). The length of the CDR3 is 14 residues. The chain's CDR3 is CSARSPINTYGYTF. CDR3 sequence (DNA): TGCAGTGCTAGAAGCCCAATAAATACTTATGGCTACACCTTC.

This rearrangement joins TRBV20-1 to TRBJ2-6; maybe TRBD2 (6 bases). Trimming cost V 3 bases and J 1 base, with 13 bases left between them. The CDR3 has 16 residues. Germline CDR1 is DFQATT and CDR2 is SNEGSKA (reference sequence). The CDR3: CSASRDLISGANVLTF. DNA for the CDR3: TGCAGTGCTAGCCGGGACTTGATATCTGGGGCCAACGTCCTGACTTTC.

The gene calls are TRBV10-2 and TRBJ2-5, with 14 bases aligning to TRBD2. V lost 8 bases, J lost 5 bases, and 16 bases stayed unmatched. CDR1 is WSHSY, CDR2 SAAADI, per germline. The CDR3 is 18 amino acids. CDR3 sequence reads: CASSGLAGAQGGSETQYF. The CDR3 DNA is TGCGCCAGCTCGGGACTAGCGGGGGCCCAAGGTGGATCGGAGACCCAGTACTTC.

This chain links TRBV15 with TRBJ2-7; D is ambiguous. The germline V and J ends were trimmed by 6 bases and 0 bases, with 12 bases remaining between them. Germline lookup yields CDR1 LNHNV and CDR2 YYDKDF (reference sequence). CDR3 length equals 14 residues. Here the CDR3 DNA reads TGTGCCACCAGATCGGCCCTTAGCTCCTACGAGCAGTACTTC. Its translation is CATRSALSSYEQYF.

V and J are TRBV27 and TRBJ1-1, with 7 bases aligning to TRBD1. The CDR3 sequence is 15 residues long. V dropped 3 bases and J dropped 1; count of bases not matched to a gene: 5. In germline, CDR1 is MNHEY, CDR2 SMNVEV (reference sequence). The CDR3 DNA reads TGTGCCAGCAGTTTCCGGGACAGACCGAACACTGAAGCTTTCTTT. Its protein product is CASSFRDRPNTEAFF.

This clonotype has at least ten counts. At one boundary the junction diverges from the germline segment, which might be a read error. V usage is TRBV5-1 and J usage is TRBJ2-5; D is uncertain. The CDR3 sequence is 12 residues long. Germline CDR1 and CDR2: SGHRS and YFSETQ. The CDR3 is CASSSEGETQYF. Here the CDR3 DNA reads TGTGCCAGCAGTTCCGAAGGGGAGACCCAGTACTTC.

This clonotype was seen more than once but under ten times. V is TRBV10-1 and J is TRBJ2-5, with TRBD2 identical over 9 bases. CDR1 and CDR2 (germline): WNHNN, SYGVQD (reference sequence). This CDR3 is built from 14 residues. Unmatched junction bases numbered 0, after V lost 0 bases and J lost 4 bases. CDR3 in amino acids: CASSESSGGETQYF. CDR3 sequence (DNA): TGCGCCAGCAGTGAGTCTAGCGGGGGAGAGACCCAGTACTTC.

The rearrangement joins TRBV5-1 to TRBJ2-1; D might be TRBD1 (8 bases). The CDR3 length is 15 residues. V lost 4 bases and J lost 5, with 16 bases in between. In germline, CDR1 is SGHRS, CDR2 YFSETQ. CDR3: CASSHRQGTNNEQFF. The DNA for the CDR3 is TGCGCCAGCAGCCACAGACAGGGGACTAACAATGAGCAGTTCTTC.

Only a few counts were recorded for this clonotype. The CDR3: CASSQDPPETQYF. The CDR3 DNA follows: TGCGCCAGCAGCCAAGATCCTCCAGAGACCCAGTACTTC. The chain has TRBV4-1 and TRBJ2-5; no definite D call. The CDR3 length is 13 residues. With 0 bases removed from V and 4 bases from J, the gap between germline ends came to 6 bases. The germline gives CDR1 MGHRA, CDR2 YSYEKL.

The chain is built from TRBV18 and TRBJ2-3; no clear D. The CDR3 runs to 16 residues. Germline loops: CDR1 KGHSH, CDR2 LQKENI. V lost 3 bases and J lost 2, with 15 bases in between. The CDR3 DNA is TGTGCCAGCTCACCTATCTCAACGGGTATCACAGATACGCAGTATTTT. Translated, it gives CASSPISTGITDTQYF.

This clonotype turned up a few times. CDR3 region: CASSSGHPGANVLTF. CDR3 nucleotide sequence: TGCGCCAGCAGCTCCGGACACCCTGGGGCCAACGTCCTGACTTTC. This rearrangement joins TRBV5-1 to TRBJ2-6; possible D gene TRBD1, 5 bases. The V and J ends lost 3 bases and 2 bases respectively, with 9 bases between them. This CDR3 spans 15 amino acids. Germline V gene data show CDR1 as SGHRS and CDR2 as YFSETQ.

This chain uses TRBV5-1 with TRBJ2-7; D remains ambiguous. The DNA end favors TRBJ2-5, so the J call may be wrong. In germline, CDR1 is SGHRS, CDR2 YFSETQ. CDR3 length: 16 residues. CDR3 DNA sequence: TGCGCCAGCAGCTTGGGAATTAGTGGTCGAGGAGAGACCCAGTACTTC. This encodes CASSLGISGRGETQYF.

This chain connects TRBV11-2 to TRBJ1-2, with unresolved D. Germline V gene lookup returns CDR1 SGHAT and CDR2 FQNNGV. Trimming removed 5 bases at V and 2 bases at J, with 12 bases between. There are 14 residues in the CDR3. The CDR3 DNA reads TGTGCCAGCAGCCTCCCGACATCGAACTATGGCTACACCTTC. Translation gives CASSLPTSNYGYTF.

The chain recombines TRBV9 with TRBJ1-2; weak D call: TRBD1 (5 bases). This CDR3 comprises 14 residues. Germline lookup yields CDR1 SGDLS and CDR2 YYNGEE. Trimming took 5 bases from V and 4 from J, leaving 15 bases between them. The CDR3 bases are TGTGCCAGCAGAGCCCAGGACCAGGGCTATGGCTACACCTTC. Its translation: CASRAQDQGYGYTF. The whole variable domain, remainder taken from reference TRBV9 and TRBJ1-2, is DSGVTQTPKHLITATGQRVTLRCSPRSGDLSVYWYQQSLDQGLQFLIQYYNGEERAKGNILERFSAQQFPDLHSELNLSSLELGDSALYFCASRAQDQGYGYTFGSGTRLTVV.